Each of the 20 T cell receptor beta chains below was sequenced from the same sample in a study of cytotoxic CD8 clonotypes in ibrutinib-treated CLL. TCRdb keeps only in-frame clones here, not all; method: immunoSEQ multiplex PCR. This table holds 53,000 or so clones, approximately 54% found once. This specimen was PBMCs, taken at disease progression, from a patient treated with ibrutinib. These receptors were obtained from a human donor with chronic lymphocytic leukemia.

The chain joins TRBV28 to TRBJ2-3; tentative D call: TRBD1 (6 bases). Looked up from germline, CDR1 is MDHEN and CDR2 is SYDVKM. V dropped 6 bases and J dropped 3 bases, with 10 bases sitting between them. This CDR3 is built from 13 residues. CDR3 sequence: CASSRTVTDTQYF. The CDR3 DNA is TGTGCCAGCAGCCGGACAGTAACAGATACGCAGTATTTT.

The gene calls are TRBV30 and TRBJ2-6, with D possibly TRBD1 on 5 matching bases. The germline V and J ends were trimmed by 5 bases and 1 base, with 9 bases remaining between them. CDR1 and CDR2 from the germline V gene are GTSNPN and SVGIG (reference sequence). This CDR3 is 14 amino acids long. CDR3 sequence reads: CAWAQGSGANVLTF. The CDR3, as DNA: TGTGCCTGGGCCCAGGGTTCTGGGGCCAACGTCCTGACTTTC.

This chain links TRBV6-5 with TRBJ1-2; weak D call: TRBD1 (5 bases). Germline CDR1 reads MNHEY; CDR2 reads SVGAGI. V was clipped by 4 bases and J by 5 bases, with 17 bases between them. The CDR3 is 15 amino acids. The CDR3 loop reads CASSSPGTAGYGYTF. The CDR3 coding sequence is TGTGCCAGCAGTTCCCCGGGGACGGCCGGATATGGCTACACCTTC.

The rearrangement uses TRBV27 and TRBJ2-7, with 9 bases fitting TRBD1. CDR1 and CDR2 (germline): MNHEY, SMNVEV (reference sequence). The CDR3 is 14 amino acids. J lost 0 bases, V lost 10 bases, and 7 bases had no gene match. CDR3 in amino acids: CATTPGQGSYEQYF. CDR3 sequence (DNA): TGTGCCACTACGCCGGGACAGGGCTCCTACGAGCAGTACTTC.

This rearrangement joins TRBV10-1 to TRBJ1-5, with a weak D call TRBD1 (6 bases). CDR1 is WNHNN, CDR2 SYGVQD, per germline (reference sequence). This CDR3 comprises 14 residues. The V end lost 4 bases, the J end lost 5 bases, and 12 bases lay between the germline ends. CDR3 amino acids: CASSGTPGDQPQHF. The DNA for the CDR3 is TGCGCCAGCAGTGGAACCCCAGGGGATCAGCCCCAGCATTTT.

V and J are TRBV9 and TRBJ2-1; 9 positions match TRBD1. V lost 3 bases and J lost 5; bases outside the gene matches: 6. This CDR3 region has 15 residues. Germline CDR1 SGDLS, CDR2 YYNGEE. CDR3 in amino acids: CASSDRDRVHNEQFF. CDR3 DNA sequence: TGTGCCAGCAGCGACCGGGACAGGGTCCACAATGAGCAGTTCTTC.

The CDR3 nucleotides read TGTGCCAGTAGTATGGGGGGACCTAACTATGGCTACACCTTC. It specifies CASSMGGPNYGYTF. The chain has TRBV19 and TRBJ1-2, with D possibly TRBD1 on 5 matching bases. The CDR3 spans 14 residues. Trimming removed 3 bases from V and 0 bases from J, with 8 bases in between. Germline loops: CDR1 LNHDA, CDR2 SQIVND (reference sequence). The whole variable domain, filled in from reference TRBV19 and TRBJ1-2, reads DGGITQSPKYLFRKEGQNVTLSCEQNLNHDAMYWYRQDPGQGLRLIYYSQIVNDFQKGDIAEGYSVSREKKESFPLTVTSAQKNPTAFYLCASSMGGPNYGYTFGSGTRLTVV.

The chain joins TRBV7-2 to TRBJ2-7; 8 nucleotides line up with TRBD1. CDR1 and CDR2 (germline): SGHTA, FQGNSA. Trimming took 5 bases from V and 2 from J; bases not matched to a gene: 8. This CDR3 is built from 15 residues. The CDR3 sequence is CASSARGQGPYEQYF. CDR3 DNA: TGTGCCAGCAGCGCACGAGGACAGGGACCCTACGAGCAGTACTTC.

The chain recombines TRBV27 with TRBJ1-1, with D maybe TRBD1 (6 bases). Germline CDR1 is MNHEY and CDR2 is SMNVEV (reference sequence). V was clipped by 5 bases and J by 4 bases, with 14 bases between them. This CDR3 comprises 14 residues. CDR3 sequence (DNA): TGTGCCAGCAGTATACTCAGGGGTGGCACTGAAGCTTTCTTT. Translated, it gives CASSILRGGTEAFF.

This clone was picked up one time. V usage is TRBV5-4 and J usage is TRBJ2-2; D is undetermined. The CDR3 totals 15 residues. Trimming took off 3 bases at V and 0 bases at J, with 9 bases between the two ends. Germline V CDR1 and CDR2: SGHNT, YYREEE (reference sequence). DNA of the CDR3: TGTGCCAGCAGCTCGGCCAGGTCGAACACCGGGGAGCTGTTTTTT. It specifies CASSSARSNTGELFF.

This clone came up a few times. The J gene is TRBJ1-1, the V gene TRBV5-6; perhaps TRBD1 as D (6 bases). The CDR3 runs 15 residues. V was pared by 2 bases and J by 0 bases, with 11 bases between. Germline lookup yields CDR1 SGHDT and CDR2 YYEEEE. The CDR3 region is CASSLQGTVNTEAFF. As DNA, the CDR3 is TGTGCCAGCAGCTTACAGGGAACCGTGAACACTGAAGCTTTCTTT.

This clone was recorded at least ten times. This sequence joins TRBV18 and TRBJ1-6; D is ambiguous. V lost 0 bases, J lost 2 bases, and 11 bases lay in between. The germline gives CDR1 KGHSH, CDR2 LQKENI. This CDR3 has 17 amino acids. CDR3 loop: CASSPPISQTYNSPLHF. CDR3 DNA: TGTGCCAGCTCACCACCGATATCACAGACCTATAATTCACCCCTCCACTTT.

This clone has only a few counts. At one of its ends the junction is not consistent with the germline gene, which may arise from a read error. This sequence joins TRBV10-1 and TRBJ2-7; D ambiguous. Germline CDR1 and CDR2: WNHNN and SYGVQD (reference sequence). This CDR3 spans 13 amino acids. CDR3 in DNA: TGCGCCAGCAGGGAGTACAGCTCCTACGAGCAGTACTTC. Encoded protein: CASREYSSYEQYF.

This sequence joins TRBV28 and TRBJ1-1; possibly TRBD1 for D (5 bases). Trimming left V 7 bases short and J 10 bases short, with 16 bases between. This CDR3 is 12 amino acids long. Germline values: CDR1 MDHEN, CDR2 SYDVKM. As DNA, the CDR3 is TGTGCCAGCATCCTTTCAGGGTTTGGAGCTTTCTTT. Amino acids: CASILSGFGAFF.

The chain links TRBV10-3 to TRBJ2-7; 9 bases are shared with TRBD1. This CDR3 is 15 amino acids long. With V trimmed by 10 bases and J by 2 bases, 12 bases remained unmatched. The V gene's germline CDR1 is ENHRY and CDR2 SYGVKD. The CDR3 is CASQIQTGGAYEQYF. The CDR3 nucleotides read TGTGCCAGCCAGATACAGACAGGGGGTGCCTACGAGCAGTACTTC.

This sequence joins TRBV6-5 and TRBJ2-6, with D uncertain. The CDR3 has 13 amino acids. Germline CDR1 MNHEY, CDR2 SVGAGI. Between the trimmed V and J ends, which lost 7 bases and 0 bases, there was a span of 4 bases. As DNA, the CDR3 is TGTGCCAGCAAGTCCTCTGGGGCCAACGTCCTGACTTTC. Residues: CASKSSGANVLTF.

This clone was observed a handful of times. The rearrangement links TRBV25-1 to TRBJ2-5, with D uncertain. Germline V lookup: CDR1 MGHDK, CDR2 SYGVNS. This CDR3 region has 14 residues. V was trimmed by 1 base and J by 8 bases, leaving 14 bases between them. CDR3 bases: TGTGCCAGCAGTGAATCTTTCTCAGCTATTACCCAGTACTTC. Its translation: CASSESFSAITQYF.

This clone was observed a handful of times. The rearrangement links TRBV4-1 to TRBJ2-5; 7 bases align to TRBD1. This CDR3 has 14 residues. Germline CDR1 MGHRA, CDR2 YSYEKL. Unmatched junction bases numbered 3, after V lost 3 bases and J lost 2 bases. The CDR3 bases are TGCGCCAGCAGCCAGGGGACAGCTCAAGAGACCCAGTACTTC. This translates into CASSQGTAQETQYF.

The chain couples TRBV5-1 to TRBJ2-1; 12 nucleotides match TRBD2. Unmatched junction bases numbered 5, after V lost 0 bases and J lost 13 bases. The CDR3 has 14 residues. The germline V gene encodes CDR1 SGHRS and CDR2 YFSETQ. The CDR3 loop is CASSLGLAGVDQFF. The CDR3 nucleotides are TGCGCCAGCAGCTTGGGACTAGCGGGAGTAGATCAGTTCTTC.

The chain recombines TRBV2 with TRBJ2-2; no clear D. CDR3 size: 13 residues. The ends were cut back, 9 bases at V and 2 bases at J, with 10 bases in the middle. The germline V gene encodes CDR1 SNHLY and CDR2 FYNNEI. In DNA, the CDR3 is TGTGCCAGAACCACGACCAACACCGGGGAGCTGTTTTTT. Protein sequence: CARTTTNTGELFF.